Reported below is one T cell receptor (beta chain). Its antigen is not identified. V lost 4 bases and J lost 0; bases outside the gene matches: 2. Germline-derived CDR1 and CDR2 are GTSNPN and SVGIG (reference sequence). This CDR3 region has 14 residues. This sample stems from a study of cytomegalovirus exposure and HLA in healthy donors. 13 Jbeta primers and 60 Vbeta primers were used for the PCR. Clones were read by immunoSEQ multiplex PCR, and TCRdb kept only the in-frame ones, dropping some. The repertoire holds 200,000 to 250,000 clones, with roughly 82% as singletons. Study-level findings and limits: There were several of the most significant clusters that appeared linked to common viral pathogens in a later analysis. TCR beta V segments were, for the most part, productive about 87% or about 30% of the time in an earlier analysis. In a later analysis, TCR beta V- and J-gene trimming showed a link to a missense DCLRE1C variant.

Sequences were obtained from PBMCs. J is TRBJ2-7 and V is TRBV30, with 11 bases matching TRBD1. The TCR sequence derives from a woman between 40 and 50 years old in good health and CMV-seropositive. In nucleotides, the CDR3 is TGTGCCTGGACGGGACAGGGGGTCTCCTACGAGCAGTACTTC. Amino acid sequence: CAWTGQGVSYEQYF.